This T cell receptor (beta chain) was captured by sequencing in a study of PD-L1 blockade in urothelial cancer. Overall study: After treatment start, blood was analyzed at 3 weeks (second dose) and at 6 weeks. A median of approximately 150,000 T cells was found in the blood samples.

Patients' urothelial carcinoma was locally advanced or metastatic. The CDR3 contains 15 residues. Trimming at V came to 5 bases and at J to 1 base, leaving 3 bases not matched to a gene. Germline V gene data show CDR1 as ENHRY and CDR2 as SYGVKD. PCRs were each spiked with synthetic TCR analog templates. The protocol was immunoSEQ multiplex PCR, while the TCRdb copy is restricted to in-frame clones and leaves out a portion. The data show about 88,000 clones, 85% to 95% seen once. The rearrangement links TRBV10-3 to TRBJ2-3; 10 positions agree with TRBD1. The sequence came from a man aged 60 to 69 with urothelial cancer. Sequenced material: PBMCs, taken around atezolizumab (anti-PD-L1) treatment. DNA of the CDR3: TGTGCCATCAGTACCGGGACAGGGGGCACAGATACGCAGTATTTT. It specifies CAISTGTGGTDTQYF.